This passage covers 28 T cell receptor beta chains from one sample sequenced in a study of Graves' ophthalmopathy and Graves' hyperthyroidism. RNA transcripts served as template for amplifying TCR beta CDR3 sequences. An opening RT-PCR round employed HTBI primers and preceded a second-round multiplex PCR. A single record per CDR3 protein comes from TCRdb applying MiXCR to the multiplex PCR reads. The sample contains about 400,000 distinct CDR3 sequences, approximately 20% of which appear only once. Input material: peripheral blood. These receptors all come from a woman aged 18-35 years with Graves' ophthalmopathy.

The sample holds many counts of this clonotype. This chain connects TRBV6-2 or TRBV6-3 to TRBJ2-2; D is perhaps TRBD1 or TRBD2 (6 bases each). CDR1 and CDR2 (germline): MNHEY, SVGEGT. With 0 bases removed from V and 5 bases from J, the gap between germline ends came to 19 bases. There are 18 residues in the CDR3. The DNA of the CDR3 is TGTGCCAGCAGTTACTCGGCCAGCGGAGGGGGGCGGACCGGGGAGCTGTTTTTT. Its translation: CASSYSASGGGRTGELFF.

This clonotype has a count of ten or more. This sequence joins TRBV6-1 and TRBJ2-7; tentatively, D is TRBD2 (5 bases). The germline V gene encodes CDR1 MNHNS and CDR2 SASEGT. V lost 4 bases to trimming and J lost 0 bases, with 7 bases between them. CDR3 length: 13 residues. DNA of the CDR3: TGTGCCAGCAGTGGAGGGTTCTCCTACGAGCAGTACTTC. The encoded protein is CASSGGFSYEQYF.

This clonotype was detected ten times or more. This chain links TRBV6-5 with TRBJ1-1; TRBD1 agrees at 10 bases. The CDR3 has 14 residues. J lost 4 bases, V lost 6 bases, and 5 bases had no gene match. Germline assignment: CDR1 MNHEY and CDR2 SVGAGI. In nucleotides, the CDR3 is TGTGCCAGCAGGAGGGACAGGGGAGGCACTGAAGCTTTCTTT. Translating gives CASRRDRGGTEAFF.

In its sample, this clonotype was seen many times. CDR3 sequence reads: CASSFTGTGGGETQYF. The CDR3 bases are TGTGCCAGCAGTTTCACCGGGACAGGGGGCGGGGAGACCCAGTACTTC. The rearrangement uses TRBV27 and TRBJ2-5; 12 bases are shared with TRBD1. Losses at the gene ends were 3 bases for V and 5 bases for J; bases not matched to a gene: 7. The CDR3 is made up of 16 amino acids. Germline lookup yields CDR1 MNHEY and CDR2 SMNVEV (reference sequence).

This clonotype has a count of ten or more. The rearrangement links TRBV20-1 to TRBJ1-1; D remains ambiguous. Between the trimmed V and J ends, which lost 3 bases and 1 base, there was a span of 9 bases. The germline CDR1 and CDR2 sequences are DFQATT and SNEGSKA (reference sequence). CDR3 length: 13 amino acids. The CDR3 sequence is CSARTRPNTEAFF. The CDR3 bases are TGCAGTGCTAGGACCCGACCGAACACTGAAGCTTTCTTT.

Written as DNA, the CDR3 is TGTGCCAGCATTGGGATGGGGACCCCCCAAGAGACCCAGTACTTC. Its protein product is CASIGMGTPQETQYF. The rearrangement joins TRBV6-2 or TRBV6-3 to TRBJ2-5; either TRBD1 or TRBD2 may fit D (5 bases each). Germline assignment: CDR1 MNHEY and CDR2 SVGEGT. The CDR3 sequence is 15 residues long. V was trimmed by 7 bases and J by 1 base, leaving 16 bases between them.

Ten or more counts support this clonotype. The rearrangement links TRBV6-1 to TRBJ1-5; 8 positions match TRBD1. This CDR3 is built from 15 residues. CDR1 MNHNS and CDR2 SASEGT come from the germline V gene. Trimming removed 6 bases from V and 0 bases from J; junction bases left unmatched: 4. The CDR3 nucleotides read TGTGCCAGCAGGACAGGGGTGGATAGCAATCAGCCCCAGCATTTT. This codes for CASRTGVDSNQPQHF.

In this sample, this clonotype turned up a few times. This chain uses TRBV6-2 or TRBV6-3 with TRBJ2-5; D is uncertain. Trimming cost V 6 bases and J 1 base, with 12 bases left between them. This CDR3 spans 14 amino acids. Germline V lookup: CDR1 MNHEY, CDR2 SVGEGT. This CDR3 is CASRPRLFQETQYF. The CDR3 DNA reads TGTGCCAGCAGGCCCAGGCTTTTCCAAGAGACCCAGTACTTC.

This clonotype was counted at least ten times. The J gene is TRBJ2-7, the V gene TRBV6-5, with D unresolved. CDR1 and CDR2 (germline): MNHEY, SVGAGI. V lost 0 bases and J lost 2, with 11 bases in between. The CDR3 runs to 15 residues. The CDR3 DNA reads TGTGCCAGCAGTTACTCAGGTCCCCGTACCTACGAGCAGTACTTC. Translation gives CASSYSGPRTYEQYF.

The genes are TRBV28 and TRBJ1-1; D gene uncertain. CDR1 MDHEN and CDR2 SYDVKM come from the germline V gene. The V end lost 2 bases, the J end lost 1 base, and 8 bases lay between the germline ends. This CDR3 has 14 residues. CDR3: CASSLGQWNTEAFF. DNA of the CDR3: TGTGCCAGCAGTTTAGGGCAGTGGAACACTGAAGCTTTCTTT.

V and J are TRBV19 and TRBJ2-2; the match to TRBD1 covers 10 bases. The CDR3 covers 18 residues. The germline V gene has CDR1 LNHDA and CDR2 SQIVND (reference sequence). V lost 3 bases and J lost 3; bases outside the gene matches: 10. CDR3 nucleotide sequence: TGTGCCAGTAGTATCGTTAATAGGGACAGGGGCGACACCGGGGAGCTGTTTTTT. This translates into CASSIVNRDRGDTGELFF.

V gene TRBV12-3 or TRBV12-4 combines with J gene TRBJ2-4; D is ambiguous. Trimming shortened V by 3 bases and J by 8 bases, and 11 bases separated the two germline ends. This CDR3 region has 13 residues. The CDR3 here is CASSFSRPDIQYF. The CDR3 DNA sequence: TGTGCCAGCAGTTTTAGTAGGCCTGACATTCAGTACTTC.

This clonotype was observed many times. This CDR3 is CASSYLGARTGELFF. CDR3 sequence (DNA): TGTGCCAGCAGTTACTTGGGGGCGCGGACCGGGGAGCTGTTTTTT. This chain uses TRBV6-5 with TRBJ2-2; D is possibly TRBD1 (6 bases). The CDR3 consists of 15 residues. Trimming took 1 base from V and 5 from J, leaving 11 bases between them. CDR1 is MNHEY and CDR2 is SVGAGI in the germline V gene.

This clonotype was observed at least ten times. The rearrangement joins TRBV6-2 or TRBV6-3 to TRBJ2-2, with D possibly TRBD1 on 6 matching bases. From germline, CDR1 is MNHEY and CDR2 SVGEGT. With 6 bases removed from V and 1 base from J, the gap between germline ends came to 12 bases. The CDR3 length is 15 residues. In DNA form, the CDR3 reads TGTGCCAGCAGAACCGGGACACAGAACACCGGGGAGCTGTTTTTT. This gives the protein CASRTGTQNTGELFF.

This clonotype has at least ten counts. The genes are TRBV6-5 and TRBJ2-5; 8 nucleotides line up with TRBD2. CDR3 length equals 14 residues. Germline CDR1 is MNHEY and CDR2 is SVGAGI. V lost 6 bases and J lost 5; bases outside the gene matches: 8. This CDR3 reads CASSYRGGRETQYF. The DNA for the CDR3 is TGTGCCAGCAGCTATCGGGGGGGGCGGGAGACCCAGTACTTC.

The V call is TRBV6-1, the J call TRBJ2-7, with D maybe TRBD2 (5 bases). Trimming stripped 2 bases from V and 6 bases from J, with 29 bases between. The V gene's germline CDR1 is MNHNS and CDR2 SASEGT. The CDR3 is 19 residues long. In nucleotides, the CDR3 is TGTGCCAGCAGTGAATACGGGCGCACCTTGTCCCGGATGAGGGCCGAGCAGTACTTC. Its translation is CASSEYGRTLSRMRAEQYF.

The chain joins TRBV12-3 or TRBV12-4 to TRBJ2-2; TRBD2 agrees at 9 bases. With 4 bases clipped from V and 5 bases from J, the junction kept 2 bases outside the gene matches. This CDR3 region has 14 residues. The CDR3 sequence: CASSSSGGTGELFF. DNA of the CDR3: TGTGCCAGCAGTTCGAGCGGGGGGACCGGGGAGCTGTTTTTT.

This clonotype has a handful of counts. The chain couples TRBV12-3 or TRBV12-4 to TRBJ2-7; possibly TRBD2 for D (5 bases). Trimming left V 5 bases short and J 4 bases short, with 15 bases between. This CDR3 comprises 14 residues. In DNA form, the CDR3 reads TGTGCCAGCAGTACACCGCGGGCACTATACGAGCAGTACTTC. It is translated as CASSTPRALYEQYF.

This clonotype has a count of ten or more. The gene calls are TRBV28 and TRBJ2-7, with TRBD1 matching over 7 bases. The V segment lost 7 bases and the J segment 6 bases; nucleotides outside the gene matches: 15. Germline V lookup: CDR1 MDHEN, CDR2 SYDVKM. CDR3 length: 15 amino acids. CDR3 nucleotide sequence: TGTGCCAGCACCGATATAGACAGGGATCCGACCGAGCAGTACTTC. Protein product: CASTDIDRDPTEQYF. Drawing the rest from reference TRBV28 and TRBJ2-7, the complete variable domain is DVKVTQSSRYLVKRTGEKVFLECVQDMDHENMFWYRQDPGLGLRLIYFSYDVKMKEKGDIPEGYSVSREKKERFSLILESASTNQTSMYLCASTDIDRDPTEQYFGPGTRLTVT.

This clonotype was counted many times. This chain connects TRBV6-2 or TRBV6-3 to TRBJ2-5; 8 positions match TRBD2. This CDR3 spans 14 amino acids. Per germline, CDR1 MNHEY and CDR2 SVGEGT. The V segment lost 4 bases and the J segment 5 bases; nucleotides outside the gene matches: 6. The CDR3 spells CASSLSGLAETQYF. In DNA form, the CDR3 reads TGTGCCAGCAGTTTAAGTGGACTAGCCGAGACCCAGTACTTC.

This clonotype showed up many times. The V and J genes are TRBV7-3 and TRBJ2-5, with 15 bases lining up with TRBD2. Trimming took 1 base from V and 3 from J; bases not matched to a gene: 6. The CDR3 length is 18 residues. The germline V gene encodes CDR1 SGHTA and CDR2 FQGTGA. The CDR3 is CASSLKRTSGGGEETQYF. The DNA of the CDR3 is TGTGCCAGCAGCTTAAAGCGGACTAGCGGGGGGGGGGAAGAGACCCAGTACTTC.

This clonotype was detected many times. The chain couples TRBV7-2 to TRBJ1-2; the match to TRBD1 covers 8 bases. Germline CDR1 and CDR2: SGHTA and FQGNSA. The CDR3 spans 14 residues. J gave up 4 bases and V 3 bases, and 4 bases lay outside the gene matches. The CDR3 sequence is CASSFGQGSYGYTF. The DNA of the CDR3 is TGTGCCAGCAGCTTCGGACAGGGCAGCTATGGCTACACCTTC.

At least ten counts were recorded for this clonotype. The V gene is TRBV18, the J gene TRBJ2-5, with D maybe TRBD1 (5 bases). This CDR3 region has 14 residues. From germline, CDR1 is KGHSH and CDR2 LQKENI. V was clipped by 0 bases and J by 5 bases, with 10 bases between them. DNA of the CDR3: TGTGCCAGCTCACCACCGACAGATCGGGAGACCCAGTACTTC. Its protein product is CASSPPTDRETQYF.

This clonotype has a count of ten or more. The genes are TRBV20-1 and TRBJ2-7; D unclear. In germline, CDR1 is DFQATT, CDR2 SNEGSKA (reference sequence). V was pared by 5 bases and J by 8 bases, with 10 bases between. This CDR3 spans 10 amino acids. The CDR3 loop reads CSALSTKQYF. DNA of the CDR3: TGCAGTGCTCTTTCTACGAAGCAGTACTTC.

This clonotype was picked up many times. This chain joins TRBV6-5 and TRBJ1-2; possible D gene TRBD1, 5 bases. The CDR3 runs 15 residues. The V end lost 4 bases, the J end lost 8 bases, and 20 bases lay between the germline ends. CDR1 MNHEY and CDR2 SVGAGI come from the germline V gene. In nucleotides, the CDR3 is TGTGCCAGCAGTTCCCCTTCGAACGGGGGGGACGGCTACACCTTC. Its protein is CASSSPSNGGDGYTF.

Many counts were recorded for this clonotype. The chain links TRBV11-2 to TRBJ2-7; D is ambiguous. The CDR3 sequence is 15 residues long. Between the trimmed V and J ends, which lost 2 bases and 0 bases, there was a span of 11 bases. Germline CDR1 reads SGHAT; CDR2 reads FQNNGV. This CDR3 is CASSLLGPYSYEQYF. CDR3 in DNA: TGTGCCAGCAGCTTACTCGGGCCTTACTCCTACGAGCAGTACTTC.

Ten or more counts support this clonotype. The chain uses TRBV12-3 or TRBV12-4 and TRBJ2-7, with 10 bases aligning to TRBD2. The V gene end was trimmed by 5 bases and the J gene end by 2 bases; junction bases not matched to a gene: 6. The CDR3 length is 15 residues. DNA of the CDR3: TGTGCCAGCAGTCTAGGGACTAGCGAGACCTACGAGCAGTACTTC. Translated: CASSLGTSETYEQYF.

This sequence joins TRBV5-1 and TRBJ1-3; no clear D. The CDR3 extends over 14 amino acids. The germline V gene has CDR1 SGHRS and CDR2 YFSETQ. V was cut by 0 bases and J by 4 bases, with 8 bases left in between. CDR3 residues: CASSLDVRGNTIYF. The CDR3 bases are TGCGCCAGCAGCTTGGATGTCCGGGGAAACACCATATATTTT. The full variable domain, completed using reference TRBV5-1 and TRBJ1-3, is KAGVTQTPRYLIKTRGQQVTLSCSPISGHRSVSWYQQTPGQGLQFLFEYFSETQRNKGNFPGRFSGRQFSNSRSEMNVSTLELGDSALYLCASSLDVRGNTIYFGEGSWLTVV.